A selection of T cell receptor beta chains follows, all from one sample in a study of human T cells and chemical hapten exposure. TCRdb processed the RACE reads anew with MiXCR; each CDR3 protein has one entry. The table has about 82,000 distinct CDR3 sequences, approximately 12% seen once. Sequenced here: whole blood, sampled in connection with sensitization to the hapten diphenylcyclopropenone (DPC). Receptors were obtained from a woman in her 50s with alopecia areata. Some clones in this sample may be carry-over from other donors' samples. Each CDR3 is given with its conserved first and last residue. D genes are given only for firm matches.

V gene: TRBV6-1; J gene: TRBJ1-5; D gene: NA; CDR3 protein: CASRRGTVDQPQHF
V gene: TRBV3-1; J gene: TRBJ2-1; D gene: NA; CDR3 protein: CASSLGNNEQFF
V gene: TRBV20-1; J gene: TRBJ1-2; D gene: NA; CDR3 protein: CSARPNYGYTF
V gene: TRBV10-3; J gene: TRBJ2-2; D gene: NA; CDR3 protein: CAIRQGGSTGELFF
V gene: TRBV27; J gene: TRBJ2-1; D gene: TRBD1; CDR3 protein: CASSLDRGGYNEQFF
V gene: TRBV10-1; J gene: TRBJ1-1; D gene: TRBD1; CDR3 protein: CASSARGQVQRTEAFF
V gene: TRBV6-2/TRBV6-3; J gene: TRBJ1-2; D gene: TRBD1; CDR3 protein: CASTDRGTMGYTF
V gene: TRBV29-1; J gene: TRBJ1-2; D gene: NA; CDR3 protein: CSVAGYYGYTF
V gene: TRBV11-2; J gene: TRBJ2-7; D gene: TRBD1; CDR3 protein: CASSPLTGKYEQYF
V gene: TRBV18; J gene: TRBJ1-5; D gene: NA; CDR3 protein: CASSPGVGNQPQHF
V gene: TRBV2; J gene: TRBJ2-1; D gene: TRBD2; CDR3 protein: CASSENSGRPNEQFF
V gene: TRBV11-2; J gene: TRBJ2-2; D gene: NA; CDR3 protein: CASSLDRARANTGELFF
V gene: TRBV4-2; J gene: TRBJ2-5; D gene: TRBD2; CDR3 protein: CASSQGWQTSGARRTQETQYF
V gene: TRBV18; J gene: TRBJ1-2; D gene: NA; CDR3 protein: CASSPRAGAYGYTF
V gene: TRBV20-1; J gene: TRBJ2-7; D gene: TRBD2; CDR3 protein: CSAHIVTSGTNYEQYF
V gene: TRBV12-3/TRBV12-4; J gene: TRBJ1-5; D gene: TRBD1; CDR3 protein: CASGGGGGGQPQHF
V gene: TRBV13; J gene: TRBJ2-7; D gene: TRBD2; CDR3 protein: CASSFGWTSGSYEQYF
V gene: TRBV24-1; J gene: TRBJ1-3; D gene: NA; CDR3 protein: CATVHRDPYSGNTIYF
V gene: TRBV7-9; J gene: TRBJ2-5; D gene: TRBD2; CDR3 protein: CASSLRHGTSGMGRETQYF
V gene: TRBV12-3/TRBV12-4; J gene: TRBJ1-3; D gene: TRBD1; CDR3 protein: CASSGTGGGNTIYF
V gene: TRBV6-6; J gene: TRBJ1-3; D gene: NA; CDR3 protein: CASSYLQGAIYF
V gene: TRBV12-3/TRBV12-4; J gene: TRBJ1-2; D gene: TRBD1; CDR3 protein: CASSARQGLNYGYTF
V gene: TRBV11-3; J gene: TRBJ2-1; D gene: TRBD1; CDR3 protein: CASSTTRDSLYNEQFF
V gene: TRBV5-1; J gene: TRBJ1-6; D gene: NA; CDR3 protein: CASSLSGENSPLHF
V gene: TRBV18; J gene: TRBJ2-7; D gene: NA; CDR3 protein: CASSPGQVSYEQYF
V gene: TRBV29-1; J gene: TRBJ2-7; D gene: NA; CDR3 protein: CSVYAASSYEQYF
V gene: TRBV11-2; J gene: TRBJ2-3; D gene: NA; CDR3 protein: CASSASGTSTDTQYF
V gene: TRBV29-1; J gene: TRBJ2-5; D gene: NA; CDR3 protein: CSVTGVETQYF
V gene: TRBV18; J gene: TRBJ1-4; D gene: NA; CDR3 protein: CASSLTGTTIEKLFF
V gene: TRBV6-5; J gene: TRBJ2-2; D gene: NA; CDR3 protein: CASSNQGFGELFF
V gene: TRBV11-2; J gene: TRBJ2-5; D gene: TRBD2; CDR3 protein: CASSLTFQLAGVTETQYF
V gene: TRBV28; J gene: TRBJ2-1; D gene: NA; CDR3 protein: CASSFSAGGYEQFF
V gene: TRBV12-3/TRBV12-4; J gene: TRBJ1-1; D gene: NA; CDR3 protein: CASSKSTQGRAFF
V gene: TRBV29-1; J gene: TRBJ1-2; D gene: NA; CDR3 protein: CSVETGLNYGYTF
V gene: TRBV20-1; J gene: TRBJ2-3; D gene: TRBD1; CDR3 protein: CSALTGTDDADTQYF
V gene: TRBV3-1; J gene: TRBJ1-4; D gene: TRBD1; CDR3 protein: CASSQERTGDRNEKLFF
V gene: TRBV29-1; J gene: TRBJ1-3; D gene: NA; CDR3 protein: CSVTGNPGNTIYF
V gene: TRBV11-2; J gene: TRBJ1-1; D gene: NA; CDR3 protein: CASSSISGGGTTEAFF
V gene: TRBV20-1; J gene: TRBJ2-2; D gene: NA; CDR3 protein: CSAWENTGELFF
V gene: TRBV7-2; J gene: TRBJ2-2; D gene: NA; CDR3 protein: CASSFLPGVTGELFF
V gene: TRBV12-2; J gene: TRBJ2-3; D gene: NA; CDR3 protein: CASRLLAGGTDTQYF
V gene: TRBV10-1; J gene: TRBJ2-1; D gene: NA; CDR3 protein: CASGEWDEQFF
V gene: TRBV2; J gene: TRBJ2-1; D gene: TRBD2; CDR3 protein: CASSGRLAGAVEQFF
V gene: TRBV3-1; J gene: TRBJ1-1; D gene: NA; CDR3 protein: CASSFRTAGGTEAFF
V gene: TRBV28; J gene: TRBJ2-7; D gene: TRBD1; CDR3 protein: CASSLGLGGLGSNF
V gene: TRBV29-1; J gene: TRBJ1-1; D gene: NA; CDR3 protein: CSVVAEAEQAFF
V gene: TRBV7-3; J gene: TRBJ2-2; D gene: TRBD2; CDR3 protein: CASSPGIAGLNTGELFF